The source of this T cell receptor beta chain is a study of blood T cell repertoires in COVID-19. V lost 2 bases, J lost 4 bases, and 11 bases lay in between. CDR3 length equals 14 residues. Germline loops: CDR1 LGHNA, CDR2 YNFKEQ. TCRdb keeps only in-frame clones here, not all; method: immunoSEQ multiplex PCR. The sample shows roughly 400,000 clones, roughly 86% of them seen only once. This clonotype was sampled from a woman in her 30s who had recovered from COVID-19. The chain uses TRBV4-2 and TRBJ1-2, with D tentatively TRBD1 (6 bases). The sequencing input was PBMCs or T cells enriched from blood (not recorded which). CDR3 sequence (DNA): TGTGCCAGCAGCCAACAAGGACAGACCTATGGCTACACCTTC. Its protein product is CASSQQGQTYGYTF.